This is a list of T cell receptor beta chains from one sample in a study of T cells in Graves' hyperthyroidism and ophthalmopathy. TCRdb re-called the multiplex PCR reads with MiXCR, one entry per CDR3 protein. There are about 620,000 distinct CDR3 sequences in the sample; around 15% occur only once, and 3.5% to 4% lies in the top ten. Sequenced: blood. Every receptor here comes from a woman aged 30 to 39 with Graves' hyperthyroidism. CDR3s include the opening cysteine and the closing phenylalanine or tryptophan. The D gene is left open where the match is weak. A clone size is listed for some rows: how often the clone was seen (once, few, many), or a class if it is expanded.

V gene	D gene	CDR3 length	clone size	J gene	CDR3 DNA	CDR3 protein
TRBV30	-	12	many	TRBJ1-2	TGTGCCTTCACCTCAGGGAATCCTGGCTACACCTTC	CAFTSGNPGYTF
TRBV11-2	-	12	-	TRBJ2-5	TGTGCCAGCAGCTTAGATCAGACGACCCAGTACTTC	CASSLDQTTQYF
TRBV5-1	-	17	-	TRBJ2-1	TGCGCCAGCAGCTCTCCTTCACAGGGGAGGCTGGACAATGAGCAGTTCTTC	CASSSPSQGRLDNEQFF
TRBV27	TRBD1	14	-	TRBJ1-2	TGTGCCAGCAGTTTAGCAGGGACAGTCGCGAGCTACACCTTC	CASSLAGTVASYTF
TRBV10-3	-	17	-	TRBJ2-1	TGTGCCATCAGTGATCCTACATCTAGGGGGAGGGCCTATGAGCAGTTCTTC	CAISDPTSRGRAYEQFF
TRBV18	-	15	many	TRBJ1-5	TGTGCCAGCTCCTATTCGGACAGCTTCAATCAGCCCCAGCATTTT	CASSYSDSFNQPQHF
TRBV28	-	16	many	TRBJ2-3	TGTGCCAGCAGTTTATGGGCATCGAAAAGCACAGATACGCAGTATTTT	CASSLWASKSTDTQYF
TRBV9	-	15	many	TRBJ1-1	TGTGCCAGCAGCGTAGGCCCGGACCTGAACACTGAAGCTTTCTTT	CASSVGPDLNTEAFF
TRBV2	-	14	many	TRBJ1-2	TGTGCCAGCAGGGGCCAGGTTTCATCCTATGGCTACACCTTC	CASRGQVSSYGYTF
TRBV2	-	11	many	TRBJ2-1	TGTGCCAGCAGTGAATGGTCTGAGCAGTTCTTC	CASSEWSEQFF
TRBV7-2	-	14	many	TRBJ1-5	TGTGCCAGCAGCTTAGGGGGAACCCCACAGCCCCAGCATTTT	CASSLGGTPQPQHF
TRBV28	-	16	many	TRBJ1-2	TGTGCCAGCAGTTTTAAGGGCTCAGGGAAAGGGGGGGGCTACACCTTC	CASSFKGSGKGGGYTF
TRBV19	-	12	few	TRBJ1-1	TGTGCCAGTAGTATAGGGATCACTGAAGCTTTCTTT	CASSIGITEAFF
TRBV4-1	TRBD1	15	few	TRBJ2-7	TGCGCCAGCAGCCCCTTGCCTGGACAGGGGAACGAGCAGTACTTC	CASSPLPGQGNEQYF